These 21 T cell receptor beta chains originate from one sample sequenced in a study of CD8 T cells in ankylosing spondylitis (dated by TCRdb to 2015 to 2018). Libraries were prepared through 5' RACE. TCRdb shows the sequencer as Illumina HiSeq 2500. TCRdb reanalyzed the raw reads on its own, using fastp at Q25 for trimming and MiXCR for clone calling, and kept in-frame beta chains. Rows are combined by CDR3 protein, so each entry shows the most common genes and DNA. The sample table shows approximately 43,000 distinct CDR3 sequences, and 4% are seen once. The ten biggest clones cover 4% of the sample. Sequenced sample: blood, either unsorted or a sorted T cell fraction (not recorded which). The receptors come from a female donor with ankylosing spondylitis or in good health (not recorded which).

By sample fraction, this clonotype is medium-sized. The chain is built from TRBV9 and TRBJ1-4, with 9 bases identical to TRBD1. With V trimmed by 3 bases and J by 7 bases, 4 bases remained unmatched. Germline lookup yields CDR1 SGDLS and CDR2 YYNGEE. The CDR3 totals 14 residues. CDR3 in amino acids: CASSAQGAGEKLFF. The CDR3, as DNA: TGTGCCAGCAGCGCACAGGGGGCTGGTGAAAAACTGTTTTTT.

This clonotype is termed medium-sized (0.01 to 0.1%). V and J are TRBV9 and TRBJ2-2; TRBD2 matches at 7 bases. Germline V gene sequence: CDR1 SGDLS, CDR2 YYNGEE. The CDR3 contains 14 residues. Trimming at V came to 2 bases and at J to 4 bases, leaving 2 bases not matched to a gene. Here the CDR3 DNA reads TGTGCCAGCAGCGTCGGGGGGATCACCGGGGAGCTGTTTTTT. It specifies CASSVGGITGELFF.

This clonotype was detected many times. The genes are TRBV9 and TRBJ2-2, with D maybe TRBD2 (5 bases). Per germline, CDR1 SGDLS and CDR2 YYNGEE. The CDR3 loop spans 15 amino acids. Between the trimmed V and J ends, which lost 3 bases and 3 bases, there was a span of 12 bases. The CDR3 loop is CASSEAAADTGELFF. For the CDR3, the DNA is TGTGCCAGCAGCGAGGCAGCGGCCGACACCGGGGAGCTGTTTTTT.

The J gene is TRBJ2-5, the V gene TRBV9; maybe TRBD2 (5 bases). Trimming removed 3 bases at V and 9 bases at J, with 18 bases between. The CDR3 totals 14 residues. CDR1 SGDLS and CDR2 YYNGEE come from the germline V gene. CDR3 bases: TGTGCCAGCAGCGGCGGGCCCTCTAAGGAACCCCAGTACTTC. The encoded protein is CASSGGPSKEPQYF.

By share, this clonotype ranks as medium-sized. The chain carries TRBV9 and TRBJ1-6, with D hard to call. Germline V gene lookup returns CDR1 SGDLS and CDR2 YYNGEE. There are 14 residues in the CDR3. V was shortened by 4 bases and J by 7 bases, with 12 bases between the two germline ends. The DNA for the CDR3 is TGTGCCAGCAGCCCCGGGTTATCCAATTCACCCCTCCACTTT. Protein: CASSPGLSNSPLHF.

This clonotype has a count of ten or more. The chain's CDR3 is CASSEGLGGANTEAFF. Here the CDR3 DNA reads TGTGCCAGCAGCGAGGGGTTGGGGGGGGCGAATACTGAAGCTTTCTTT. This chain links TRBV9 with TRBJ1-1, with a tentative D call TRBD1 (6 bases). CDR3 length: 16 residues. V was clipped by 3 bases and J by 5 bases, with 20 bases between them. Germline V lookup: CDR1 SGDLS, CDR2 YYNGEE.

This clonotype was detected only a few times. The chain uses TRBV9 and TRBJ2-3; 7 bases line up with TRBD2. Germline V gives CDR1 SGDLS, CDR2 YYNGEE. With 7 bases clipped from V and 1 base from J, the junction kept 6 bases outside the gene matches. This CDR3 is built from 14 residues. CDR3 sequence: CASSHAGGTDTQYF. The CDR3 DNA is TGTGCCAGCTCCCACGCGGGGGGCACAGATACGCAGTATTTT.

The chain employs TRBV9 and TRBJ2-1; 10 nucleotides match TRBD1. This CDR3 has 15 amino acids. The ends lost 4 bases at V and 10 bases at J; junction bases unmatched: 11. Germline V gives CDR1 SGDLS, CDR2 YYNGEE. CDR3 loop: CASSPKGTGVQEQFF. The CDR3 DNA reads TGTGCCAGCAGCCCCAAGGGGACAGGGGTCCAAGAGCAGTTCTTC. The full variable domain, rest sourced from reference TRBV9 and TRBJ2-1, is DSGVTQTPKHLITATGQRVTLRCSPRSGDLSVYWYQQSLDQGLQFLIQYYNGEERAKGNILERFSAQQFPDLHSELNLSSLELGDSALYFCASSPKGTGVQEQFFGPGTRLTVL.

This clonotype was observed at least ten times. The chain is built from TRBV9 and TRBJ2-2; 8 nucleotides match TRBD2. The CDR3 is 17 residues long. Germline lookup yields CDR1 SGDLS and CDR2 YYNGEE. The ends lost 4 bases at V and 1 base at J; junction bases unmatched: 9. The CDR3 sequence: CASSPTGGAMNTGELFF. The CDR3 nucleotides are TGTGCCAGCAGCCCAACGGGGGGGGCCATGAACACCGGGGAGCTGTTTTTT.

This clonotype was counted ten times or more. The V call is TRBV9, the J call TRBJ2-1, with TRBD1 matching 7 bases. There are 15 residues in the CDR3. Losses at the gene ends were 4 bases for V and 3 bases for J; bases not matched to a gene: 7. Germline V CDR1 and CDR2: SGDLS, YYNGEE. CDR3 sequence: CASSSQGTDYNEQFF. The CDR3 DNA is TGTGCCAGCAGCTCCCAGGGGACAGACTACAATGAGCAGTTCTTC.

On this clonotype: One junction end disagrees with the germline gene, perhaps due to a read error. The chain is built from TRBV9 and TRBJ1-2; 9 nucleotides line up with TRBD1. This CDR3 comprises 16 residues. From germline, CDR1 is SGDLS and CDR2 YYNGEE. The CDR3 is CASSVGAEGTGYGYNF. The DNA for the CDR3 is TGTGCCAGCAGCGTAGGGGCCGAGGGGACAGGGTATGGTTACAACTTC.

There are many counts of this clonotype. The chain couples TRBV21-1 to TRBJ2-1; no DNA check was done on the table's D call, TRBD2. TRBV21-1 is a pseudogene locus. CDR3 length: 16 residues. The CDR3 protein is CASSTKTSGSYNEQFF. The CDR3 nucleotides read TGTGCCAGCAGCACCAAAACTAGCGGGTCGTACAATGAGCAGTTCTTC.

This clonotype has at least ten counts. The V and J genes are TRBV9 and TRBJ2-7, with 10 bases that match TRBD1. J gave up 4 bases and V 2 bases, and 6 bases lay outside the gene matches. Germline V gene data show CDR1 as SGDLS and CDR2 as YYNGEE. The CDR3 sequence is 15 residues long. This CDR3 is CASSVGQGEGYEQYF. The CDR3 DNA reads as TGTGCCAGCAGCGTTGGACAGGGGGAGGGTTACGAGCAGTACTTC.

This clonotype was counted many times. The CDR3 protein is CASSIGGNEQFF. The CDR3 coding sequence is TGTGCCAGCAGCATCGGGGGGAATGAGCAGTTCTTC. This rearrangement joins TRBV9 to TRBJ2-1; 7 nucleotides agree with TRBD2. With V trimmed by 4 bases and J by 7 bases, 2 bases remained unmatched. This CDR3 region has 12 residues. The germline CDR1 and CDR2 sequences are SGDLS and YYNGEE.

The rearrangement links TRBV9 to TRBJ2-2; D unresolved. CDR3 length equals 16 residues. Trimming stripped 3 bases from V and 0 bases from J, with 12 bases between. Germline-derived CDR1 and CDR2 are SGDLS and YYNGEE. In DNA, the CDR3 is TGTGCCAGCAGCGGGGATGAACTCTCGAACACCGGGGAGCTGTTTTTT. Its translation is CASSGDELSNTGELFF.

By share, this clonotype ranks as medium-sized. CDR3 loop: CASSVATQNEQFF. The CDR3 DNA reads TGTGCCAGCAGCGTAGCTACCCAAAATGAGCAGTTCTTC. V is TRBV9 and J is TRBJ2-1; D remains ambiguous. V lost 0 bases to trimming and J lost 7 bases, with 8 bases between them. In germline, CDR1 is SGDLS, CDR2 YYNGEE. The CDR3 runs 13 residues. Looking up the rest from reference TRBV9 and TRBJ2-1 gives the full variable domain: DSGVTQTPKHLITATGQRVTLRCSPRSGDLSVYWYQQSLDQGLQFLIQYYNGEERAKGNILERFSAQQFPDLHSELNLSSLELGDSALYFCASSVATQNEQFFGPGTRLTVL.

This clonotype showed up many times. The chain links TRBV9 to TRBJ2-7; no firm D call. The CDR3 runs 12 residues. V was trimmed by 3 bases and J by 6 bases, leaving 10 bases between them. The germline V gene encodes CDR1 SGDLS and CDR2 YYNGEE. The CDR3 protein is CASSGGVGEQYF. The CDR3 bases are TGTGCCAGCAGCGGTGGGGTCGGCGAGCAGTACTTC.

Many counts were recorded for this clonotype. V usage is TRBV9 and J usage is TRBJ2-4; 16 nucleotides line up with TRBD2. This CDR3 spans 16 amino acids. Germline V lookup: CDR1 SGDLS, CDR2 YYNGEE. The V segment lost 3 bases and the J segment 8 bases; nucleotides outside the gene matches: 5. CDR3 amino acids: CASSAGTSGGADIQYF. CDR3 DNA sequence: TGTGCCAGCAGCGCAGGGACTAGCGGGGGGGCGGACATTCAGTACTTC.

This clonotype was observed at least ten times. This chain connects TRBV9 to TRBJ2-5, with D unclear. The germline gives CDR1 SGDLS, CDR2 YYNGEE. The CDR3 has 16 amino acids. Between the trimmed V and J ends, which lost 0 bases and 2 bases, there was a span of 14 bases. CDR3 residues: CASSVDVAFSQETQYF. The CDR3 DNA reads TGTGCCAGCAGCGTAGATGTTGCTTTTTCTCAAGAGACCCAGTACTTC.

This clonotype was observed many times. The gene calls are TRBV9 and TRBJ2-5; maybe TRBD2 (6 bases). The V gene lost 0 bases and the J gene lost 5 bases, with 17 bases spanning the gap. There are 16 residues in the CDR3. Per the germline V gene, CDR1 is SGDLS and CDR2 is YYNGEE. The CDR3 nucleotides read TGTGCCAGCAGCGTAGCTACGGGGGTCCCAGGGGAGACCCAGTACTTC. Amino acids: CASSVATGVPGETQYF.

This clonotype has at least ten counts. V usage is TRBV9 and J usage is TRBJ2-1; perhaps D is TRBD1 or TRBD2 (5 bases each). Between the trimmed V and J ends, which lost 0 bases and 6 bases, there was a span of 10 bases. Germline values: CDR1 SGDLS, CDR2 YYNGEE. The CDR3 is 14 residues long. In nucleotides, the CDR3 is TGTGCCAGCAGCGTAGGAGGGACGGGCAATGAGCAGTTCTTC. Translated, it gives CASSVGGTGNEQFF.